The text below deals with one T cell receptor (beta chain). The antigen it binds to is not known. Base quality data are lacking; no much larger clone is found one base away. The data derive from a study of blood T cell repertoires in COVID-19 (dated by TCRdb to 2020 to 2022). Broadly, across the study: The collaborator samples originated in the United States, Italy and Spain and spanned the acute and convalescent phases of COVID-19. Samples were obtained from the ongoing ImmuneRACE study (first 160 participants) and from over a thousand subjects provided by 6 global collaborators. Subjects who had been exposed to COVID-19, were actively infected with it, or had recovered from it provided the deeply sampled blood TCRbeta repertoires that made up the dataset. The repertoires were released in a freely available public database meant as a resource for research on the immune response to SARS-CoV-2. HLA class I and class II types, where available, came from metadata supplied by the sample provider rather than from assay-based typing. Nearly every sample came with metadata listing a de-identified subject ID, COVID-19 status, age in years and sex. The prospective study material was composed of cDNA or gDNA derived from T cells, B-cell-depleted T cells, or PBMCs. Overall results and qualifications from the work: The quantity of clinical and demographic metadata differed by source and by participant and was supplied without curation.

Whole blood was collected in K2EDTA tubes by collaborating institutions according to the institutions' own protocols. For TCRbeta analysis, collaborators shipped samples in one of three forms: frozen whole blood, isolated PBMCs, or DNA extracted from either of those sample types. TCRbeta CDR3 regions were amplified from genomic DNA using the immunoSEQ Assay, a bias-controlled multiplex PCR. Regarding the original processing steps: The number of nucleated cells in each sample was estimated by amplification of reference gene primers within the assay. To quantify the absolute abundance of each unique TCRbeta CDR3 rearrangement, sequence reads were collapsed and filtered. For each sample, productive Simpson clonality was calculated as the square root of Simpson's diversity index over productive rearrangements. TCRdb provides this immuneACCESS table in a form limited to in-frame rearrangements. Some clones are lacking; in checked studies, under half of them reflect an unresolved V gene, and why the rest are absent is not known. V and J calls and clone size are copied from that table; D and trimming were computed from the DNA. The table for this sample lists 200,000 to 300,000 clones; 86% of them were counted only once. Around an eighth of the sample is held by the ten biggest clonotypes.

This TCR derives from a man at least 80 years old with acute or convalescent COVID-19. Material: peripheral blood.

The nucleotides are TGTGCCAGTACGTCGAGATCCACTAATGAAAAACTGTTTTTT. Translated, it reads CASTSRSTNEKLFF. The chain was built from TRBV28 and TRBJ1-4, with the D gene too uncertain to name. The V end loses 9 bases and the J end loses 2 bases, and a stretch of 13 bases separates them. Inclusive of the bounding cysteine and phenylalanine, the CDR3 is 14 residues long. Here the CDR3 DNA is all that survives: 42 bases in frame from base 1. The germline V gene supplies CDR1 MDHEN and CDR2 SYDVKM.